This is a list of T cell receptor beta chains from one sample in a study of cytomegalovirus exposure and HLA in healthy donors. Assay used: immunoSEQ multiplex PCR; TCRdb lists only in-frame clones, some missing. The table records about 99,000 clones, around 80% of them present only once. The material sequenced was PBMCs. The receptors stem from a young woman in good health and CMV-seropositive. Each CDR3 is given with its conserved first and last residue. Fields, in order: clone size, J gene, V gene, D gene, CDR3 protein, CDR3 DNA. The D gene is left open where the match is weak. Rows may omit the clone size; those that give it use once, few, many or a size class.

few,TRBJ1-1,TRBV6-1,-,CASSEGRGDEAFF,TGTGCCAGCAGTGAAGGTCGGGGAGACGAAGCTTTCTTT
-,TRBJ2-3,TRBV19,-,CASSIVRGSRHHTQYF,TGTGCCAGTAGTATAGTCCGAGGGAGCAGACACCATACGCAGTATTTT
once,TRBJ1-1,TRBV5-1,TRBD1,CASSSQGAGDTEAFF,TGCGCCAGCAGCTCTCAGGGGGCGGGAGACACTGAAGCTTTCTTT
-,TRBJ2-5,TRBV6-1,-,CASTTGVKETQYF,TGTGCCAGCACAACGGGAGTTAAAGAGACCCAGTACTTC
once,TRBJ1-1,TRBV27,TRBD1,CASSLLQGGTEAFF,TGTGCCAGCAGTTTGTTACAGGGGGGCACTGAAGCTTTCTTT
few,TRBJ2-4,TRBV6-5,-,CATRDTRNIQYF,TGTGCTACCCGGGACACGCGGAACATTCAGTACTTC
-,TRBJ1-1,TRBV6-5,-,CASSYRRVRNTEAFF,TGTGCCAGCAGTTACCGCAGGGTGCGGAACACTGAAGCTTTCTTT
-,TRBJ1-5,TRBV30,TRBD1,CAWSEGRQGQRQPQHF,TGTGCCTGGAGTGAGGGTCGACAGGGTCAACGTCAGCCCCAGCATTTT
-,TRBJ1-2,TRBV30,-,CAWSVGGSYGYTF,TGTGCCTGGAGTGTAGGGGGTAGCTATGGCTACACCTTC
-,TRBJ2-3,TRBV5-1,TRBD2,CASSQGLAGVDTQYF,TGCGCCAGCAGCCAGGGACTAGCGGGGGTAGATACGCAGTATTTT
-,TRBJ2-1,TRBV7-2,TRBD1,CASSSGQGSYNEQFF,TGTGCCAGCAGCTCGGGACAGGGCAGCTACAATGAGCAGTTCTTC
-,TRBJ2-3,TRBV28,TRBD1,CASSSLTGGVVDTQYF,TGTGCCAGCAGTTCCCTGACAGGGGGCGTAGTAGATACGCAGTATTTT
-,TRBJ2-1,TRBV6-1,TRBD2,CATRTSGSVWNEQFF,TGTGCCACCCGGACTAGCGGGAGTGTGTGGAATGAGCAGTTCTTC
-,TRBJ1-1,TRBV7-9,TRBD1,CASSIKGTGKMNTEAFF,TGTGCCAGCAGCATCAAGGGGACAGGGAAAATGAACACTGAAGCTTTCTTT
-,TRBJ2-3,TRBV7-7,TRBD2,CASSLREPSGRSSTDTQYF,TGTGCTAGCAGCTTACGTGAACCCAGCGGGAGATCTAGCACAGATACGCAGTATTTT
few,TRBJ1-4,TRBV14,-,CASSHQVTPPEKLFF,TGTGCCAGCAGCCATCAGGTGACCCCCCCTGAAAAACTGTTTTTT
few,TRBJ1-5,TRBV7-2,-,CASSLGHQINSNQPQHF,TGTGCCAGCAGCTTAGGGCACCAAATCAATAGCAATCAGCCCCAGCATTTT
once,TRBJ1-1,TRBV28,TRBD1,CAGGSVGDRGPGTEAFF,TGTGCCGGCGGATCGGTAGGGGACAGGGGGCCGGGGACTGAAGCTTTCTTT
-,TRBJ2-3,TRBV7-3,TRBD2,CASSLLAGGSPDTQYF,TGTGCCAGCAGCTTATTAGCGGGAGGATCCCCCGATACGCAGTATTTT
-,TRBJ2-3,TRBV19,TRBD1,CASSTPTGVSTDTQYF,TGTGCCAGTAGTACACCCACAGGGGTTAGTACAGATACGCAGTATTTT